This T cell receptor beta chain was sequenced during a study of patients and donors after allogeneic stem cell transplantation (dated by TCRdb to the early 2020s). Libraries were built with RT-PCR. Sequencing took place on a NextSeq 550. TCRdb trimmed public reads at Q25 via fastp, called clones via MiXCR and kept in-frame beta chains. CDR3 protein sequences are deduplicated, and each keeps its most common genes and DNA. The sample profile shows approximately 210,000 distinct CDR3 sequences; less than 45% of them were found once. 33% of the sample is held by the ten biggest clonotypes. Counted from cysteine to phenylalanine, this CDR3 has 13 amino acids. Only CDR3 DNA is held: 39 bases, read in frame from base 1. The germline V gene gives CDR1 as MNHEY and CDR2 as SVGAGI. V is pared back by 5 bases and J by 5 bases, with 13 bases lying between the germline termini. For this clonotype: The clone's antigen remains unknown. It has no much larger one-base neighbor in the sample; base qualities were not kept.

Sequences were obtained from blood, either unsorted or a sorted T cell fraction (not recorded which). The sequence derives from a human donor who was either an allogeneic HSCT recipient or a stem cell or donor lymphocyte infusion donor (not recorded which). It is not recorded whose cells these are; they may come from a transplant donor. This sequence uses TRBV6-5 and TRBJ2-7; the D gene lacks a confident call. The nucleotide sequence reads TGTGCCAGCAGTCCCGATACAAACGACGAGCAGTACTTC. It translates as CASSPDTNDEQYF.